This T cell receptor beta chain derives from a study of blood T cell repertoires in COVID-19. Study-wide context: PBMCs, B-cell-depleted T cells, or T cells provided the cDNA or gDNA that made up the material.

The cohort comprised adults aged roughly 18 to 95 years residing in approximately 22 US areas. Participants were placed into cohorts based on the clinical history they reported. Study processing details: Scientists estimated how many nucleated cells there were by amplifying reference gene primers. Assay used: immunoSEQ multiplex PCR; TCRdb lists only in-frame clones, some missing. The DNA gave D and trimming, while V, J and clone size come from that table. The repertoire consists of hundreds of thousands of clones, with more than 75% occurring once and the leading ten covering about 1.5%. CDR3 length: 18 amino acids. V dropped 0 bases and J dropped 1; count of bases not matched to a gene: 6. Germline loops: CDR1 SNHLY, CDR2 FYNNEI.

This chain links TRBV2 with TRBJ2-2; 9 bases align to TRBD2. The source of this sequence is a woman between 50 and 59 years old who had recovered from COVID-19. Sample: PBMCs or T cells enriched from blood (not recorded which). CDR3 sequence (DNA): TGTGCCAGCAGTGAAGCGCGCAGCGGGAGGATGAACACCGGGGAGCTGTTTTTT. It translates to CASSEARSGRMNTGELFF.